The sequence of this T cell receptor beta chain was determined in a study of tumor and adjacent non-tumor tissue in lung cancer. Turning to the study itself: Histology: about twelve adenocarcinoma, a couple of squamous cell carcinoma, 1 small cell lung cancer.

Regarding this clonotype: The antigen is not known. A read error may account for a junction end that differs from germline.

CDR3 length equals 18 residues. Germline loops: CDR1 SQVTM, CDR2 ANQGSEA. Overall study findings and caveats: Compared with tumor, normal lung showed significantly lower TCR diversity. Tumor repertoires had a smaller top 100 clone share than normal lung.

No cell sorting was done before RNA was extracted from the tissue. The normal lung tissue was taken more than 3 cm from the tumor edge. Chemotherapy-naive patients with new lung cancer underwent thoracic surgery in China, August–November 2014. Three rounds of nested PCR, following a modified ARM-PCR protocol, produced the TCRbeta library. TCRdb reprocessed the multiplex PCR reads via MiXCR and lists one record per CDR3 protein. In the table there are some 80,000 distinct CDR3 sequences, less than 85% of which are singletons. The origin of this receptor is an older man with non-small cell lung cancer. V usage is TRBV29-1 and J usage is TRBJ2-5; 14 bases line up with TRBD2. The sample taken for sequencing was distant non-tumor lung tissue. CDR3 amino acids: CSVEFFWTSGGKHETHYF. CDR3 sequence (DNA): TGCAGTGTTGAATTCTTTTGGACTAGCGGGGGGAAACATGAGACCCATTACTTC.